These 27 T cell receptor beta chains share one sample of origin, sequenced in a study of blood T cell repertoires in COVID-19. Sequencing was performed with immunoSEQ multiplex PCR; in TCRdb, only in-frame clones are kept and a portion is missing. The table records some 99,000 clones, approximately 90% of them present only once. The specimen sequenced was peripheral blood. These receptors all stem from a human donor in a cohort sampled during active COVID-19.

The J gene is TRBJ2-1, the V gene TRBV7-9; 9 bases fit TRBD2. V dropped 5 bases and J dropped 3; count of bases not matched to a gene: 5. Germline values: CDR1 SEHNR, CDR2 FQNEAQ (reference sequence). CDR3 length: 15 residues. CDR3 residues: CASSALAGNYNEQFF. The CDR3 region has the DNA TGTGCCAGCAGCGCACTAGCGGGTAACTACAATGAGCAGTTCTTC. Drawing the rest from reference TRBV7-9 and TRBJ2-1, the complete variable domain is DTGVSQNPRHKITKRGQNVTFRCDPISEHNRLYWYRQTLGQGPEFLTYFQNEAQLEKSRLLSDRFSAERPKGSFSTLEIQRTEQGDSAMYLCASSALAGNYNEQFFGPGTRLTVL.

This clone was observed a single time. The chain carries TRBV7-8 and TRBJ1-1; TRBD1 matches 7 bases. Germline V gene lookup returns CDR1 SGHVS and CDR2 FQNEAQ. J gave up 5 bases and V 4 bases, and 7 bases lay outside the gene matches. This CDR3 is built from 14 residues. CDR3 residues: CASSWLQGQTEAFF. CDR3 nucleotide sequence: TGTGCCAGCAGCTGGTTACAGGGGCAAACTGAAGCTTTCTTT.

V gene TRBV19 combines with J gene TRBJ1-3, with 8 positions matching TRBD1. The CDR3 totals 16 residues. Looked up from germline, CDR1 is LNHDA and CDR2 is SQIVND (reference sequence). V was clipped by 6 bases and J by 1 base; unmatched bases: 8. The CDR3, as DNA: TGTGCCAGTAGGGCCCAGGGGGCAGATTCTGGAAACACCATATATTTT. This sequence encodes CASRAQGADSGNTIYF.

The CDR3 spells CASSPLSQGDTEAFF. The CDR3 DNA reads as TGTGCCAGCTCACCACTCAGTCAGGGCGACACTGAAGCTTTCTTT. The V and J genes are TRBV18 and TRBJ1-1; maybe TRBD1 (5 bases). V lost 1 base and J lost 3, with 12 bases in between. CDR1 is KGHSH and CDR2 is LQKENI in the germline V gene. The CDR3 spans 15 residues. Full variable domain (rest looked up from reference TRBV18 and TRBJ1-1): NAGVMQNPRHLVRRRGQEARLRCSPMKGHSHVYWYRQLPEEGLKFMVYLQKENIIDESGMPKERFSAEFPKEGPSILRIQQVVRGDSAAYFCASSPLSQGDTEAFFGQGTRLTVV.

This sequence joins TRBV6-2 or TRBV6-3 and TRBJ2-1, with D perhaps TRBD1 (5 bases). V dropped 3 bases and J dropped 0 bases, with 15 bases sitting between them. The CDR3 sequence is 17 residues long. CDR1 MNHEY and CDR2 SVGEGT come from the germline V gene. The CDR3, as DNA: TGTGCCAGCAGTTATATATCAGGGCAGCCCTCCTACAATGAGCAGTTCTTC. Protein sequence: CASSYISGQPSYNEQFF.

The CDR3 sequence: CASSLGTYGGRADTQYF. The CDR3, as DNA: TGTGCCAGCAGTTTGGGGACCTACGGGGGTCGGGCAGATACGCAGTATTTT. This chain connects TRBV27 to TRBJ2-3, with D perhaps TRBD2 (6 bases). The CDR3 has 17 amino acids. In germline, CDR1 is MNHEY, CDR2 SMNVEV (reference sequence). The V end lost 3 bases, the J end lost 4 bases, and 20 bases lay between the germline ends.

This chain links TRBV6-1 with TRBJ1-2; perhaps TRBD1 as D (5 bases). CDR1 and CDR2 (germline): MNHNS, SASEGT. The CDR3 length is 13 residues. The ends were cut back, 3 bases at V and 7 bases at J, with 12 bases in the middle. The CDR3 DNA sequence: TGTGCCAGCAGTGATCGGGGGGTAGGTGGCTACACCTTC. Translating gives CASSDRGVGGYTF.

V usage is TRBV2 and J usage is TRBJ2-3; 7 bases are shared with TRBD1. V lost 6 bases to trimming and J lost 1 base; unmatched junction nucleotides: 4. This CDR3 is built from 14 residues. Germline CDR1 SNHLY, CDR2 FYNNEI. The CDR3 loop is CASRGDSGTDTQYF. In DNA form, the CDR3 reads TGTGCCAGCAGGGGGGACAGCGGCACAGATACGCAGTATTTT.

CDR3 sequence reads: CASRRTSVRDSTDTQYF. In nucleotides, the CDR3 is TGTGCCAGCAGGCGGACTAGCGTTCGGGATAGCACAGATACGCAGTATTTT. This chain connects TRBV3-1 (or the pseudogene TRBV3-2) to TRBJ2-3; 9 bases are a match to TRBD2. The germline V gene encodes CDR1 LGHDT and CDR2 YNNKEL (reference sequence). This CDR3 is 17 amino acids long. Trimming at V came to 6 bases and at J to 0 bases, leaving 10 bases not matched to a gene.

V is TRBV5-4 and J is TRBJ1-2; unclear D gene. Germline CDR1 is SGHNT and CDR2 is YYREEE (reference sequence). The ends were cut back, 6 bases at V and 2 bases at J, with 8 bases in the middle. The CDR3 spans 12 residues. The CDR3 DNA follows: TGTGCCAGCAAGGAGGACAACTATGGCTACACCTTC. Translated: CASKEDNYGYTF. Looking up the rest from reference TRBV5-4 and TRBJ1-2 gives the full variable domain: ETGVTQSPTHLIKTRGQQVTLRCSSQSGHNTVSWYQQALGQGPQFIFQYYREEENGRGNFPPRFSGLQFPNYSSELNVNALELDDSALYLCASKEDNYGYTFGSGTRLTVV.

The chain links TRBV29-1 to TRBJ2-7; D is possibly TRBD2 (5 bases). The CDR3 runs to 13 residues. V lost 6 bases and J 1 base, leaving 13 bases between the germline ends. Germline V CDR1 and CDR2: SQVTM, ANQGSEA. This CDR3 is CSVREYYSYEQYF. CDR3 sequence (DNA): TGCAGCGTCCGGGAATATTATTCCTACGAGCAGTACTTC.

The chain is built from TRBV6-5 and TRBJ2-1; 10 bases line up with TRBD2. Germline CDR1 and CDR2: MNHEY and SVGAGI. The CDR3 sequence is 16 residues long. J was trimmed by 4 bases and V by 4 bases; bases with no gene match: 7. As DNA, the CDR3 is TGTGCCAGCAGTTTCAGCGAACTAGCGGGGTACAATGAGCAGTTCTTC. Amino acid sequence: CASSFSELAGYNEQFF.

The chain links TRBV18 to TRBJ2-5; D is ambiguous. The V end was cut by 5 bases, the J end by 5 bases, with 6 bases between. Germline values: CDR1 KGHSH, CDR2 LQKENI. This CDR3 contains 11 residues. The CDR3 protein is CASSEVETQYF. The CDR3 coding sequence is TGTGCCAGCTCAGAGGTCGAGACCCAGTACTTC.

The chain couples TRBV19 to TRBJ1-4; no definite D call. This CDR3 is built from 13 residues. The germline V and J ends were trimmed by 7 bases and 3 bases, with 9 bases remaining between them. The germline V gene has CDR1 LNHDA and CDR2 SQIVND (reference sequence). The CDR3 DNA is TGTGCCAGTATCTCCAGATCTAATGAAAAACTGTTTTTT. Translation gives CASISRSNEKLFF.

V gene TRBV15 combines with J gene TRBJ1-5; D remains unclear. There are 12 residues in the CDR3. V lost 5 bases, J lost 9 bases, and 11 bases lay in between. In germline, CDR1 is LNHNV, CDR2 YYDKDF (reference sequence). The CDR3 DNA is TGTGCCACCAGCTGGAGTTTTGGGCCCCAGCATTTT. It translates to CATSWSFGPQHF.

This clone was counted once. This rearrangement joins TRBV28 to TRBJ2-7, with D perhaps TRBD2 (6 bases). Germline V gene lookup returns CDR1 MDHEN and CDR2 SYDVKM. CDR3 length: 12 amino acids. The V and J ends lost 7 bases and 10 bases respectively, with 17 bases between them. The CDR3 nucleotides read TGTGCCAGCAACCCCCCCGCGGGGATCCAGTACTTC. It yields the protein CASNPPAGIQYF. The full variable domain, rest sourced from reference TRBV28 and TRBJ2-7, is DVKVTQSSRYLVKRTGEKVFLECVQDMDHENMFWYRQDPGLGLRLIYFSYDVKMKEKGDIPEGYSVSREKKERFSLILESASTNQTSMYLCASNPPAGIQYFGPGTRLTVT.

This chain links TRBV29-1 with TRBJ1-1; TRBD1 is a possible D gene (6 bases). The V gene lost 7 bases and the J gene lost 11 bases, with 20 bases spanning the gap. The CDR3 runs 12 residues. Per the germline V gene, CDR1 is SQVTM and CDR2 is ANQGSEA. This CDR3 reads CSAVSGQSQAFF. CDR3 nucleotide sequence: TGCAGCGCCGTCTCGGGACAAAGTCAGGCTTTCTTT. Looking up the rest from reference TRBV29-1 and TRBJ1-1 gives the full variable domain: SAVISQKPSRDICQRGTSLTIQCQVDSQVTMMFWYRQQPGQSLTLIATANQGSEATYESGFVIDKFPISRPNLTFSTLTVSNMSPEDSSIYLCSAVSGQSQAFFGQGTRLTVV.

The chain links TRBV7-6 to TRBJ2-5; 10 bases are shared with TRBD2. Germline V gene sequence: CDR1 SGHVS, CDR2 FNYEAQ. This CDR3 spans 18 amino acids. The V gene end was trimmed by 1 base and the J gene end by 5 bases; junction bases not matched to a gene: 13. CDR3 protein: CASSLGSGGAVWGETQYF. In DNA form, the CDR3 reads TGTGCCAGCAGCTTAGGAAGCGGGGGGGCCGTTTGGGGCGAGACCCAGTACTTC.

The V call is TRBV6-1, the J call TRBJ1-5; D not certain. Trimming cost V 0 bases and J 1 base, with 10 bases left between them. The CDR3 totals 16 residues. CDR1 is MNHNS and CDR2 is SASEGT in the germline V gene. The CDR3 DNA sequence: TGTGCCAGCAGTGAAGCGGGAGGTGGCAGCAATCAGCCCCAGCATTTT. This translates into CASSEAGGGSNQPQHF.

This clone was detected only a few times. The CDR3 nucleotides are TGCGCCAGCAGAGACCACGGGACTAGTACTGAGACCCAGTACTTC. As protein: CASRDHGTSTETQYF. The chain joins TRBV23-1 to TRBJ2-5; 8 bases are a match to TRBD2. TRBV23-1 is an ORF, and what it does is uncertain. The CDR3 length is 15 residues. V gave up 6 bases and J gave up 5 bases; unmatched junction bases: 11.

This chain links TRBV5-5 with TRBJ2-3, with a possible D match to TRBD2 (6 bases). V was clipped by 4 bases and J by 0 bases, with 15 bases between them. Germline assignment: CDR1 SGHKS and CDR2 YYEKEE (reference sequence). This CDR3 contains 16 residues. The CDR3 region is CASSPFGGSSTDTQYF. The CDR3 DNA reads TGTGCCAGCAGCCCCTTCGGAGGGTCTAGCACAGATACGCAGTATTTT. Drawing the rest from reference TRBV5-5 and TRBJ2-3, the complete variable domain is DAGVTQSPTHLIKTRGQQVTLRCSPISGHKSVSWYQQVLGQGPQFIFQYYEKEERGRGNFPDRFSARQFPNYSSELNVNALLLGDSALYLCASSPFGGSSTDTQYFGPGTRLTVL.

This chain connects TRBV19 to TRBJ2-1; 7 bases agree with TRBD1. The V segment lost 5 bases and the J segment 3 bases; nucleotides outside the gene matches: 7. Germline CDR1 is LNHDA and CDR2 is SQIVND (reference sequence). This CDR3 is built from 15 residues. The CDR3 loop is CASSLGRGYYNEQFF. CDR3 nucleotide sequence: TGTGCCAGTAGTCTGGGCAGGGGGTACTACAATGAGCAGTTCTTC.

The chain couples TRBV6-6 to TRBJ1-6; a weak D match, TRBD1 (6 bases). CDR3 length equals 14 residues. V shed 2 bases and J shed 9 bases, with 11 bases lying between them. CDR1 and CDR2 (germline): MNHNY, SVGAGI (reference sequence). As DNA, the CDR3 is TGTGCCAGCAGTTACCCGGAAGGGGGTTCACCCCTCCACTTT. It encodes CASSYPEGGSPLHF.

The CDR3 loop is CASSQGQGKTYEQYF. The CDR3 DNA reads as TGTGCCAGCAGCCAAGGACAGGGAAAAACCTACGAGCAGTACTTC. The chain is built from TRBV3-1 (or the pseudogene TRBV3-2) and TRBJ2-7, with 7 bases that match TRBD1. Germline CDR1 and CDR2: LGHDT and YNNKEL (reference sequence). The length of the CDR3 is 15 residues. With 1 base clipped from V and 2 bases from J, the junction kept 5 bases outside the gene matches.

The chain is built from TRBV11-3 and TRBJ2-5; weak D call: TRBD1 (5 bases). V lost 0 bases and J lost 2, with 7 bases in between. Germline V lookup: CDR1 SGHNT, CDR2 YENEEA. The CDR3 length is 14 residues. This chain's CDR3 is CASSLEAGQETQYF. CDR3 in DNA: TGTGCCAGCAGCTTAGAGGCAGGGCAAGAGACCCAGTACTTC.

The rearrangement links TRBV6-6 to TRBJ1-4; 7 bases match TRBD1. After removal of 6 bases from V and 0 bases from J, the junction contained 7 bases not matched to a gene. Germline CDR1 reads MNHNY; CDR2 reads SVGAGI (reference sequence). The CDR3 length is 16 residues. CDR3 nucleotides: TGTGCCAGCAGATACACAGGGGACGCAACTAATGAAAAACTGTTTTTT. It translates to CASRYTGDATNEKLFF.

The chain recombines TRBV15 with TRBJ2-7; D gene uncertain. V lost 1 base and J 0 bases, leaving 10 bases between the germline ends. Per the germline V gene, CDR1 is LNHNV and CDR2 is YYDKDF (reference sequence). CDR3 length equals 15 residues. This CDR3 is CATSRVLGDSYEQYF. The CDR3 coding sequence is TGTGCCACCAGCAGAGTTTTAGGAGACTCCTACGAGCAGTACTTC.